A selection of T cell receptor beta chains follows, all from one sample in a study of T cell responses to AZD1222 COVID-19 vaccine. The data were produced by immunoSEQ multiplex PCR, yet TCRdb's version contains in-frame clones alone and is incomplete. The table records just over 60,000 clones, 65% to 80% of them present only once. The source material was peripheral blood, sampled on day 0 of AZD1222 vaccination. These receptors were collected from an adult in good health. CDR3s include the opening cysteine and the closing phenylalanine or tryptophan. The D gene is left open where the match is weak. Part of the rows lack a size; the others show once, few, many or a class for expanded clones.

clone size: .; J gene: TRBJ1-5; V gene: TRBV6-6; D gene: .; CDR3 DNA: TGTGCCAGCCGTCGTTGGGCGGGGGCCGATGACGGTCAGCCCCAGCATTTT; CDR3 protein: CASRRWAGADDGQPQHF
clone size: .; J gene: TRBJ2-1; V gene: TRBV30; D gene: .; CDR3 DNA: TGTGCCTGGACGTTGAGCCGTGAGCAGTTCTTC; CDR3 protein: CAWTLSREQFF
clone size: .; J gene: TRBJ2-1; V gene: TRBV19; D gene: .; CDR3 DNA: TGTGCCAGTAGTAGGTTTTCGAGCTCCTACAATGAGCAGTTCTTC; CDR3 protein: CASSRFSSSYNEQFF
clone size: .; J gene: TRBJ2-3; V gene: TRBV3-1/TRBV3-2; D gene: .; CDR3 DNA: TGTGCCAGCAGCCCTGGACGCAGGATAAAGTATTTT; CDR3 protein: CASSPGRRIKYF
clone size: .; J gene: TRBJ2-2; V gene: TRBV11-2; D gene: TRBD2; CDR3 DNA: TGTGCCAGCAGCTTACTAGCGGGGGTAACCGGGGAGCTGTTTTTT; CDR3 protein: CASSLLAGVTGELFF
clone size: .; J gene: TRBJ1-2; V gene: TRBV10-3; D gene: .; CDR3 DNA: TGTGCCATCAGTAGGGAAAGAAATGGCTACACCTTC; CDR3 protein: CAISRERNGYTF
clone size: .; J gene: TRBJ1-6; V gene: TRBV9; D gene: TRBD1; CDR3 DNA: TGTGCCAGCAGCCCTGGACAGGTGTATAATTCACCCCTCCACTTT; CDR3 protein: CASSPGQVYNSPLHF
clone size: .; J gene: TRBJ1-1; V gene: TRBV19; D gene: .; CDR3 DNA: TGTGCCAGTAAGGACAGTGGGAACACTGAAGCTTTCTTT; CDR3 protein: CASKDSGNTEAFF
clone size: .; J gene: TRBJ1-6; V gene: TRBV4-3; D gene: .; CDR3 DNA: TGCGCCAGCAGCCAACATGAGAGGGTGGATTCACCCCTCCACTTT; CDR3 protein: CASSQHERVDSPLHF
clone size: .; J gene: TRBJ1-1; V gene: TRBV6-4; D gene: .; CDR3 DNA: TGTGCCAGCAGTGAATCGGGGGAGGACACTGAAGCTTTCTTT; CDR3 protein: CASSESGEDTEAFF
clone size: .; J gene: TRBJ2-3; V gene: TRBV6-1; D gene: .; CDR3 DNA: TGTGCCAGCAGTGAATGGTACGATACGCAGTATTTT; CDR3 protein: CASSEWYDTQYF
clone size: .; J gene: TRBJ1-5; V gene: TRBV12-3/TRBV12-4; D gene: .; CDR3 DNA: TGTGCCAGCAGCGGAGGCAGTCAGCCCCAGCATTTT; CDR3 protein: CASSGGSQPQHF
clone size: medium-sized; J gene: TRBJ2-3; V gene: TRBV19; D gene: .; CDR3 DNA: TGTGCCAGTAGTATACTAGAAACAGATACGCAGTATTTT; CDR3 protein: CASSILETDTQYF
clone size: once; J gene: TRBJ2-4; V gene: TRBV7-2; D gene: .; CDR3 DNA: TGTGCCAGCAGAGAGGCCACTATTCAGTACTTC; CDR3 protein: CASREATIQYF
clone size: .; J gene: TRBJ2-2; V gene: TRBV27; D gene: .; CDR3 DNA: TGTGCCAGCAGTTTAGGGGCAACCGGGGAGCTGTTTTTT; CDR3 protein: CASSLGATGELFF
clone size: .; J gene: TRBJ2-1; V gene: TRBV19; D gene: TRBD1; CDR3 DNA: TGTGCCAGTAGGGGACAGGGAAGATACAATGAGCAGTTCTTC; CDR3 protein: CASRGQGRYNEQFF
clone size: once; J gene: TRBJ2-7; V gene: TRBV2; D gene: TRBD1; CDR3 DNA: TGTGCCAGCACCGGAACAGGGGGATTCTACGAGCAGTACTTC; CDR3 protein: CASTGTGGFYEQYF
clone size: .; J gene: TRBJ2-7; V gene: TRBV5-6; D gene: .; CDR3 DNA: TGTGCCAGCAGCTTTCTTGTCTCCTACGAGCAGTACTTC; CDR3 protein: CASSFLVSYEQYF
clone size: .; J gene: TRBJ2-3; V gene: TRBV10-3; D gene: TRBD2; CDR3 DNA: TGTGCCATCAGTGGGCCGGGACTAGCCTTGGGCACAGATACGCAGTATTTT; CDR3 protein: CAISGPGLALGTDTQYF
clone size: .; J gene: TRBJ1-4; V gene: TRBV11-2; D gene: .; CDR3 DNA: TGTGCCAGCAGCTCACCGCGGGAGGAAAAACTGTTTTTT; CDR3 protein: CASSSPREEKLFF
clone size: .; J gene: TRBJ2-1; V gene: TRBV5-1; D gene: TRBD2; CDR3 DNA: TGCGCCAGCAGCTTGGCCGGGGCTAGCGGGGGGAACAATGAGCAGTTCTTC; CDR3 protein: CASSLAGASGGNNEQFF
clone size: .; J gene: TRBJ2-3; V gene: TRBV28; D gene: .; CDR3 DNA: TGTGCCAGCAGTTTAGTGGCAGCTAGCAAATCTAGCACAGATACGCAGTATTTT; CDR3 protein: CASSLVAASKSSTDTQYF
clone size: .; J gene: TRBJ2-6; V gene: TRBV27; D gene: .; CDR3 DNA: TGTGCCAGCAGTTTATCTTGGCAGGCCAGAGCCGGGGCCAACGTCCTGACTTTC; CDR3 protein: CASSLSWQARAGANVLTF
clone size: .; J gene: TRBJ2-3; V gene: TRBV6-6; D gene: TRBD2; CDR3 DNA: TGTGCCAGCACCACGGGAGGACCCACAGATACGCAGTATTTT; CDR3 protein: CASTTGGPTDTQYF
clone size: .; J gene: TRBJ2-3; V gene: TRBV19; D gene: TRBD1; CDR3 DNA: TGTGCCAGCTTACCCGGGACAGGATATGGAACAGATACGCAGTATTTT; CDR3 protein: CASLPGTGYGTDTQYF
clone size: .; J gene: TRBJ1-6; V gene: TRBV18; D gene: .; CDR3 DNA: TGTGCCAGCTCACCCGGTCAAGGCTATAATTCACCCCTCCACTTT; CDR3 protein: CASSPGQGYNSPLHF
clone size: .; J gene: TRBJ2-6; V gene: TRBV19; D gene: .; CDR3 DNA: TGTGCCAGTAGAGACAGATACTCTGGGGCCAACGTCCTGACTTTC; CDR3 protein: CASRDRYSGANVLTF